What follows describes a single TCR beta chain. Its specific antigen is unknown. The sample holds no much larger clone one base away, and base qualities are not on file. Including the terminal cysteine and phenylalanine, the CDR3 comprises 15 residues. CDR3 DNA is the only sequence kept; it has 45 bases, read in frame from the first base. Clipping removes 4 bases from V and 7 bases from J, with 11 as the unmatched junction base count. Reading the germline V gene gives CDR1 SGHVS and CDR2 FQNEAQ. This entry belongs to a study of blood T cells in healthy people across ages (dated by TCRdb to between 2015 and 2016). With regard to the full study: In model experiments, template switching captured roughly one uniquely barcoded TCR beta cDNA molecule for every two T cells. Four age groups were formed from the donors: young (average roughly 15 years), middle-aged (approximately 41), aged (approximately 60) and long-lived (about 80). To track age-related changes in TCR beta repertoire diversity, the study relied on deep sequencing normalized with unique cDNA molecular identifiers. To avoid experimental bias, donors of different ages were spread randomly across the sequencing lanes. For two donors (one aged 18 to 30 and one aged 80 or older), the study analyzed two additional independent replicas of 1 million unique cDNA reads from the same blood draw.

Broader findings and caveats from the paper: Estimates of total diversity based on one million sequenced T cells were considered lower bounds and underestimates. Conclusive comparison of naive and antigen-experienced compartments was prevented by the profiling of bulk unsorted PBMCs. As age increased, observed TCR beta diversity per million T cells dropped in a roughly linear way, and a significant reduction was already evident by age roughly 36. Donor CMV infection status was unknown, potentially confounding age-related changes in expanded clonotypes. Compared with the aged group, more naive CD4+ T cells, fewer expanded clones and increased TCR diversity were shown by the long-lived group, suggesting age selection. Observed TCR beta diversity correlated strongly with the percentage of naive T cells measured by flow cytometry.

The library was prepared using 5' RACE. This sample was sequenced with an Illumina HiSeq 2500. A second roughly 7 to 11 cycle PCR used a sample-barcoded 5' primer and a J-beta primer mix. A template-switch 5' adaptor carrying 12 random nucleotides introduced a unique molecular identifier onto each TCR beta cDNA molecule. Each sample yielded at least 2.5 million CDR3-containing paired-end reads. First-strand cDNA was synthesized from all RNA with the Mint cDNA synthesis kit, primed by a TRBC-specific oligonucleotide. All cDNA was treated with uracil-DNA glycosylase and then went through a first 18-cycle PCR with the universal primers M1SS and BC2_uni_R. Per the source publication's procedure: Each sample was normalized by randomly selecting 1 million high-quality reads, each carrying a distinct molecular identifier. Reads sharing molecular identifiers were discarded rather than binned into consensus sequences. MiTCR, run with a Q25 quality threshold and the strictest error-elimination algorithm, handled CDR3 identification, clonotype clustering and error correction. A nonparametric unseen species model with Euler transformation was used to estimate a lower bound on total TCR beta diversity. The public sequencing data were trimmed at Q25 with fastp and processed into clonotypes with MiXCR by TCRdb, which kept only in-frame beta chains. Identical CDR3 proteins give one entry, which carries the most common genes and DNA. The V and J calls follow TCRdb's processing rather than the paper's. The table for this sample lists about 970,000 distinct CDR3 sequences; roughly 47% of them were counted only once. The ten largest account for around 21% of the sample.

The 39 donors, aged about 6 to 100 years, were systemically healthy Caucasian individuals from Russia. Approximately 10 milliliters of peripheral blood were collected from each donor into EDTA-treated Vacutainer tubes. Ficoll-Paque density-gradient centrifugation was used to isolate PBMCs, with at least 6 million obtained per sample. Trizol reagent was used to extract total RNA from the PBMCs, yielding at least 5.5 micrograms per sample. For every donor, flow cytometry on a PBMC aliquot measured the percentage of naive CD45RAhigh/CD27high T cells. The sequencing input was blood. The chain employs TRBV7-8 and TRBJ2-7; TRBD1 fits 9 bases in the junction. The sequence was collected from a woman aged 55-69 years in good health. Here is the DNA: TGTGCCAGCAGCTGGGGACAGGGAATAAAGAATGAGCAGTACTTC. This translates into CASSWGQGIKNEQYF.